These 22 T cell receptor beta chains came from one sample sequenced in a study of T cells expressing NK-cell markers. Reanalyzing the 5' RACE reads, TCRdb keeps one entry per CDR3 protein, without DNA. Its table records 400,000 to 550,000 distinct CDR3 sequences. The sample was blood T cells: a sorted CD56 or NKG2C T cell subset, CD4+ or CD8+ T cells, or bulk PBMC T cells (not recorded which). The receptors were gathered from a woman aged 18-70 years in good health.

The rearrangement joins TRBV28 to TRBJ1-1; TCRdb indicates TRBD1, and absent DNA this call remains unverified. The germline CDR1 and CDR2 sequences are MDHEN and SYDVKM. The CDR3 totals 16 residues. The CDR3 is CASSFGQDEPNTEAFF.

This chain uses TRBV10-3 with TRBJ2-3. Germline V CDR1 and CDR2: ENHRY, SYGVKD. The CDR3 extends over 13 amino acids. The CDR3 loop is CAISDIPTDTQYF.

The genes are TRBV29-1 and TRBJ2-1. Germline-derived CDR1 and CDR2 are SQVTM and ANQGSEA. This CDR3 has 14 amino acids. CDR3 protein: CSVVQPSSYNEQFF.

V gene TRBV2 combines with J gene TRBJ1-1; lacking DNA, the TRBD1 call made by TCRdb goes unchecked. The V gene's germline CDR1 is SNHLY and CDR2 FYNNEI. The CDR3 loop spans 15 amino acids. This CDR3 is CASSSPLTGGTEAFF.

The chain uses TRBV20-1 and TRBJ2-7; without DNA, the TCRdb call of TRBD1 cannot be checked. There are 12 residues in the CDR3. Germline CDR1 and CDR2: DFQATT and SNEGSKA (reference sequence). The chain's CDR3 is CSAGQTNYEQYF.

This chain joins TRBV4-3 and TRBJ1-2; TCRdb outputs TRBD1, but without DNA this stays unchecked. The CDR3 length is 16 residues. Germline CDR1 and CDR2: LGHNA and YSLEER. CDR3: CASSQDSGDRVGGYTF.

The CDR3: CSAFSRASYQETQYF. This chain joins TRBV20-1 and TRBJ2-5; no DNA is available, so the TRBD2 call from TCRdb remains unchecked. Germline CDR1 is DFQATT and CDR2 is SNEGSKA (reference sequence). This CDR3 region has 15 residues.

CDR3 in amino acids: CASSEGQLAGITDTQYF. The V call is TRBV9, the J call TRBJ2-3; the D gene TCRdb calls, TRBD2, cannot be checked with no DNA. The germline V gene encodes CDR1 SGDLS and CDR2 YYNGEE. CDR3 length: 17 amino acids.

The chain uses TRBV20-1 and TRBJ2-2; absent DNA, TCRdb's TRBD2 call cannot be checked. Looked up from germline, CDR1 is DFQATT and CDR2 is SNEGSKA (reference sequence). CDR3 size: 16 residues. The CDR3 region is CSALAGGLIGTGELFF.

CDR3: CASSDVSHTYEQYF. The chain carries TRBV2 and TRBJ2-7. This CDR3 spans 14 amino acids. The germline V gene encodes CDR1 SNHLY and CDR2 FYNNEI.

J is TRBJ1-5 and V is TRBV20-1. The CDR3 covers 14 residues. The germline V gene encodes CDR1 DFQATT and CDR2 SNEGSKA (reference sequence). The CDR3 loop reads CSAREGLSNQPQHF.

The gene calls are TRBV12-3 or TRBV12-4 and TRBJ2-3; TCRdb calls TRBD1, which cannot be checked without DNA. This CDR3 is 17 amino acids long. The CDR3 protein is CASSFGGGAIPSDTQYF.

The rearrangement joins TRBV7-9 to TRBJ2-3; TCRdb gives TRBD2 as the D gene, but with no DNA this cannot be confirmed. CDR1 and CDR2 from the germline V gene are SEHNR and FQNEAQ (reference sequence). There are 14 residues in the CDR3. Here the CDR3 reads CASSLSPPADTQYF.

The chain combines TRBV5-1 with TRBJ2-3; with no DNA, the TCRdb D assignment of TRBD1 cannot be verified. The CDR3 is 15 amino acids. Germline CDR1 SGHRS, CDR2 YFSETQ. CDR3 loop: CASSLTGRYTDTQYF. Complete variable domain (other parts from reference TRBV5-1 and TRBJ2-3): KAGVTQTPRYLIKTRGQQVTLSCSPISGHRSVSWYQQTPGQGLQFLFEYFSETQRNKGNFPGRFSGRQFSNSRSEMNVSTLELGDSALYLCASSLTGRYTDTQYFGPGTRLTVL.

This chain joins TRBV19 and TRBJ1-5. The germline CDR1 and CDR2 sequences are LNHDA and SQIVND (reference sequence). The CDR3 runs 14 residues. The CDR3 sequence is CASSIDHSNQPQHF.

This chain links TRBV7-9 with TRBJ2-3; the D gene TCRdb calls, TRBD1, cannot be checked with no DNA. Germline values: CDR1 SEHNR, CDR2 FQNEAQ (reference sequence). The CDR3 spans 14 residues. The CDR3 is CASKDRGRTDTQYF.

The chain links TRBV27 to TRBJ1-5. There are 15 residues in the CDR3. CDR1 and CDR2 from the germline V gene are MNHEY and SMNVEV (reference sequence). The CDR3: CASSGSHRSNQPQHF.

The chain's CDR3 is CSARGSGAYNEQFF. The chain has TRBV20-1 and TRBJ2-1; checking the TCRdb D call of TRBD2 is not possible without DNA. The CDR3 has 14 amino acids. Germline V gives CDR1 DFQATT, CDR2 SNEGSKA (reference sequence).

This CDR3 is CASSPTTGQVYEQYF. This chain uses TRBV18 with TRBJ2-7; the TCRdb D gene call, TRBD1, has no DNA to confirm it. The length of the CDR3 is 15 residues. Germline values: CDR1 KGHSH, CDR2 LQKENI. Full variable domain (remainder filled in from reference TRBV18 and TRBJ2-7): NAGVMQNPRHLVRRRGQEARLRCSPMKGHSHVYWYRQLPEEGLKFMVYLQKENIIDESGMPKERFSAEFPKEGPSILRIQQVVRGDSAAYFCASSPTTGQVYEQYFGPGTRLTVT.

The chain carries TRBV27 and TRBJ2-3; TCRdb calls TRBD2, which cannot be checked without DNA. Germline CDR1 and CDR2: MNHEY and SMNVEV (reference sequence). The CDR3 sequence is 18 residues long. CDR3 region: CASGKRTSGVSRADTQYF.

The rearrangement joins TRBV5-1 to TRBJ2-3; no DNA is available, so the TRBD1 call from TCRdb remains unchecked. The CDR3 is made up of 16 amino acids. From germline, CDR1 is SGHRS and CDR2 YFSETQ. The CDR3 sequence is CASSEGNSRGTDTQYF.

V and J are TRBV20-1 and TRBJ2-7; there is no DNA to check the TCRdb D call of TRBD2. CDR3 length: 15 amino acids. Germline V gene sequence: CDR1 DFQATT, CDR2 SNEGSKA (reference sequence). CDR3 sequence reads: CSATTPTSGGYEQYF.